This T cell receptor (beta chain) derives from a study of PD-1 blockade in classical Hodgkin lymphoma. Brentuximab vedotin exposure varied, and every patient relapsed after autologous stem cell transplantation. This table comes from immunoSEQ multiplex PCR, and its TCRdb copy is limited to in-frame clones, with some not included. The sample lists approximately 41,000 clones, roughly 73% occurring once. The germline V gene encodes CDR1 SGDLS and CDR2 YYNGEE. The CDR3 runs to 19 residues. V trimming: 4 bases; J trimming: 1 base; junction bases outside the gene matches: 13. The chain carries TRBV9 and TRBJ2-1, with 11 bases identical to TRBD2. The sequences come from peripheral blood mononuclear cells (PBMCs), collected at baseline. This TCR derives from a human donor with classical Hodgkin lymphoma. CDR3 residues: CASSPPGLAVPVSYNEQFF. The CDR3 bases are TGTGCCAGCAGCCCCCCGGGACTAGCGGTGCCCGTATCCTACAATGAGCAGTTCTTC.